Presented here are 28 T cell receptor beta chains from one specimen sequenced in a study of blood T cell repertoires in COVID-19. The protocol was immunoSEQ multiplex PCR, while the TCRdb copy is restricted to in-frame clones and leaves out a portion. In the table there are about 170,000 clones, about four fifths of which are singletons. Sequencing input: peripheral blood. Receptor source: a man aged 70 or older with active or convalescent COVID-19.

J is TRBJ1-2 and V is TRBV28; D gene unclear. V dropped 5 bases and J dropped 4 bases, with 8 bases sitting between them. The CDR3 sequence is 12 residues long. CDR1 and CDR2 from the germline V gene are MDHEN and SYDVKM. This chain's CDR3 is CASSGRIYGYTF. DNA of the CDR3: TGTGCCAGCAGTGGGAGGATCTATGGCTACACCTTC.

The chain couples TRBV5-4 to TRBJ2-6; 10 bases map to TRBD2. This CDR3 contains 20 residues. Germline V gives CDR1 SGHNT, CDR2 YYREEE (reference sequence). Germline trimming cut 3 bases from V and 4 bases from J; bases unmatched to any gene: 16. The DNA for the CDR3 is TGTGCCAGCAGCTCATGGATGGGAGCGGGAGGGACGGGAGGGGCCAACGTCCTGACTTTC. Its protein is CASSSWMGAGGTGGANVLTF.

This clone has just one count. J is TRBJ2-1 and V is TRBV6-2 or TRBV6-3, with 11 bases fitting TRBD2. With 6 bases clipped from V and 6 bases from J, the junction kept 13 bases outside the gene matches. The CDR3 has 17 amino acids. Looked up from germline, CDR1 is MNHEY and CDR2 is SVGEGT. The CDR3 here is CASSPFETSGKGNEQFF. In nucleotides, the CDR3 is TGTGCCAGCAGCCCCTTTGAGACTAGCGGGAAGGGCAATGAGCAGTTCTTC.

This clone was seen a handful of times. The rearrangement joins TRBV5-1 to TRBJ1-5, with TRBD1 identical over 7 bases. The CDR3 runs to 15 residues. J gave up 6 bases and V 0 bases, and 6 bases lay outside the gene matches. CDR1 is SGHRS, CDR2 YFSETQ, per germline. The CDR3 nucleotides read TGCGCCAGCAGCTTGGGACAGGGAGAGAGTCAGCCCCAGCATTTT. Residues: CASSLGQGESQPQHF.

The rearrangement links TRBV19 to TRBJ1-1; weak D call: TRBD1 (5 bases). This CDR3 contains 12 residues. The V and J ends lost 11 bases and 4 bases respectively, with 14 bases between them. Looked up from germline, CDR1 is LNHDA and CDR2 is SQIVND (reference sequence). DNA of the CDR3: TGTGCCTCTGAGGGGAGGAGCACTGAAGCTTTCTTT. Amino acid sequence: CASEGRSTEAFF.

The chain joins TRBV7-9 to TRBJ1-3; 9 bases map to TRBD1. Germline CDR1 is SEHNR and CDR2 is FQNEAQ (reference sequence). CDR3 length equals 15 residues. Unmatched junction bases numbered 4, after V lost 7 bases and J lost 0 bases. The CDR3 region has the DNA TGTGCCAGCAAGGGACAGGGTTTCTCTGGAAACACCATATATTTT. Translation: CASKGQGFSGNTIYF.

In this sample, this clone turned up once. The rearrangement uses TRBV7-9 and TRBJ2-2; 7 bases map to TRBD2. This CDR3 has 22 residues. V lost 5 bases to trimming and J lost 1 base; unmatched junction nucleotides: 25. Germline V CDR1 and CDR2: SEHNR, FQNEAQ (reference sequence). CDR3 in DNA: TGTGCCAGCAGCACACCCGCGGTGGGTCGGACCGGGACTACCAAGAACACCGGGGAGCTGTTTTTT. Amino acids: CASSTPAVGRTGTTKNTGELFF.

This clone was counted a few times. The chain employs TRBV11-2 and TRBJ2-2; D is uncertain. V was trimmed by 4 bases and J by 0 bases, leaving 12 bases between them. The CDR3 is made up of 16 amino acids. In germline, CDR1 is SGHAT, CDR2 FQNNGV. CDR3 DNA sequence: TGTGCCAGCAGCTACCTCGGAGCAGCGAACACCGGGGAGCTGTTTTTT. Translated, it gives CASSYLGAANTGELFF.

J is TRBJ2-7 and V is TRBV5-4; maybe TRBD1 (6 bases). Trimming shortened V by 2 bases and J by 7 bases, and 13 bases separated the two germline ends. Germline lookup yields CDR1 SGHNT and CDR2 YYREEE (reference sequence). This CDR3 has 13 amino acids. The CDR3 DNA reads TGTGCCAGCAGCTTAACAGGGTCGGGAGAGCAGTACTTC. Amino acid sequence: CASSLTGSGEQYF.

This chain uses TRBV5-1 with TRBJ1-2; possible D gene TRBD1, 5 bases. With 3 bases removed from V and 1 base from J, the gap between germline ends came to 13 bases. The CDR3 spans 15 residues. Germline assignment: CDR1 SGHRS and CDR2 YFSETQ. The CDR3 loop reads CASSWGGALNYGYTF. Here the CDR3 DNA reads TGCGCCAGCAGCTGGGGGGGAGCTCTTAACTATGGCTACACCTTC.

Of note for this clone: Other DNA sequences in the sample encode the same CDR3. The chain recombines TRBV5-1 with TRBJ2-5; 11 bases match TRBD2. The CDR3 is made up of 15 amino acids. J was trimmed by 5 bases and V by 0 bases; bases with no gene match: 3. Per germline, CDR1 SGHRS and CDR2 YFSETQ. The DNA of the CDR3 is TGCGCCAGCAGCTTGGGGCTAGCGGGAGGTGAGACCCAGTACTTC. Residues: CASSLGLAGGETQYF.

The rearrangement uses TRBV5-1 and TRBJ2-7; TRBD2 is a possible D gene (5 bases). The V end was cut by 0 bases, the J end by 3 bases, with 10 bases between. This CDR3 has 14 amino acids. Germline-derived CDR1 and CDR2 are SGHRS and YFSETQ. CDR3 bases: TGCGCCAGCAGCTTGGTAGTGGGGAGCTACGAGCAGTACTTC. It specifies CASSLVVGSYEQYF.

The chain recombines TRBV6-2 or TRBV6-3 with TRBJ1-6, with D unresolved. CDR3 length: 17 residues. Trimming took off 2 bases at V and 5 bases at J, with 16 bases between the two ends. CDR1 is MNHEY, CDR2 SVGEGT, per germline. The CDR3 DNA sequence: TGTGCCAGCAGTTACGGGCCAGGCCAGACCAATAATTCACCCCTCCACTTT. Translating gives CASSYGPGQTNNSPLHF.

This clone was counted once. The rearrangement links TRBV5-1 to TRBJ1-1; a possible D gene is TRBD1 (6 bases). This CDR3 has 15 residues. V lost 0 bases and J lost 10, with 19 bases in between. Germline V gene lookup returns CDR1 SGHRS and CDR2 YFSETQ. CDR3 nucleotides: TGCGCCAGCAGCTTGGAGGGGGGAGCGGGGTTCGGAGCTTTCTTT. Its protein product is CASSLEGGAGFGAFF.

This clone occurred a few times. This chain connects TRBV27 to TRBJ1-5; 9 nucleotides line up with TRBD1. The CDR3 is 14 residues long. Losses at the gene ends were 4 bases for V and 7 bases for J; bases not matched to a gene: 5. Germline lookup yields CDR1 MNHEY and CDR2 SMNVEV (reference sequence). CDR3: CASSSGQGGQPQHF. The CDR3 bases are TGTGCCAGCAGTTCGGGACAGGGCGGACAGCCCCAGCATTTT.

The genes are TRBV19 and TRBJ1-1, with 9 bases aligning to TRBD1. Looked up from germline, CDR1 is LNHDA and CDR2 is SQIVND (reference sequence). Losses at the gene ends were 7 bases for V and 6 bases for J; bases not matched to a gene: 12. There are 15 residues in the CDR3. The CDR3 DNA reads as TGTGCCAGTACACCCCCCGGGACAGGGTTGTCTGAAGCTTTCTTT. Translation: CASTPPGTGLSEAFF.

This clone showed up just once. The V and J genes are TRBV28 and TRBJ1-1; a possible D gene is TRBD1 (6 bases). CDR3 length equals 12 residues. V was clipped by 6 bases and J by 4 bases, with 9 bases between them. Germline CDR1 reads MDHEN; CDR2 reads SYDVKM. The CDR3 coding sequence is TGTGCCAGCAGAGAAGGGGGCACTGAAGCTTTCTTT. It is translated as CASREGGTEAFF.

The chain couples TRBV28 to TRBJ1-2; 7 bases map to TRBD1. Germline-derived CDR1 and CDR2 are MDHEN and SYDVKM. The CDR3 loop spans 15 amino acids. V shed 7 bases, J shed 1 base, and the junction held 9 bases outside the gene matches. CDR3 sequence reads: CASITLGQFNYGYTF. In DNA, the CDR3 is TGTGCCAGCATCACACTGGGACAGTTTAACTATGGCTACACCTTC.

The V call is TRBV28, the J call TRBJ1-2; 9 bases map to TRBD1. The CDR3 spans 15 residues. Germline lookup yields CDR1 MDHEN and CDR2 SYDVKM. Germline trimming cut 1 base from V and 5 bases from J; bases unmatched to any gene: 5. Here the CDR3 reads CASSLSGTGFYGYTF. CDR3 nucleotide sequence: TGTGCCAGCAGTTTATCCGGGACAGGGTTTTATGGCTACACCTTC.

The chain carries TRBV14 and TRBJ2-7; a weak D match, TRBD2 (5 bases). Trimming removed 3 bases from V and 4 bases from J, with 10 bases in between. Germline CDR1 SGHDN, CDR2 FVKESK. The length of the CDR3 is 13 residues. For the CDR3, the DNA is TGTGCCAGCAGCCATTCGGGGTCATACGAGCAGTACTTC. Its protein is CASSHSGSYEQYF.

The gene calls are TRBV30 and TRBJ1-3; D remains unclear. CDR1 and CDR2 (germline): GTSNPN, SVGIG (reference sequence). The CDR3 runs to 14 residues. The ends were cut back, 4 bases at V and 0 bases at J, with 10 bases in the middle. CDR3 in DNA: TGTGCCTGGAAACAGTCCCACTCTGGAAACACCATATATTTT. It encodes CAWKQSHSGNTIYF.

The chain uses TRBV12-3 or TRBV12-4 and TRBJ1-1; 7 bases agree with TRBD1. The CDR3 has 13 amino acids. The V and J ends lost 3 bases and 5 bases, in that order; junction bases with no gene match: 3. CDR3 sequence (DNA): TGTGCCAGCAGTTTGGGCAGGGGGACTGAAGCTTTCTTT. It is translated as CASSLGRGTEAFF.

The rearrangement joins TRBV7-7 to TRBJ1-4; possible D gene TRBD1, 5 bases. CDR3 length: 14 amino acids. Germline V gene data show CDR1 as SSHAT and CDR2 as FNYEAQ (reference sequence). V gave up 2 bases and J gave up 3 bases, with 7 bases separating them. Here the CDR3 reads CASSLSGSNEKLFF. In DNA form, the CDR3 reads TGTGCCAGCAGCTTATCAGGGTCTAATGAAAAACTGTTTTTT. The whole variable domain, remainder taken from reference TRBV7-7 and TRBJ1-4, is GAGVSQSPRYKVTKRGQDVTLRCDPISSHATLYWYQQALGQGPEFLTYFNYEAQPDKSGLPSDRFSAERPEGSISTLTIQRTEQRDSAMYRCASSLSGSNEKLFFGSGTQLSVL.

This chain uses TRBV20-1 with TRBJ2-2; 11 bases are shared with TRBD2. Unmatched junction bases numbered 4, after V lost 6 bases and J lost 1 base. There are 15 residues in the CDR3. Germline values: CDR1 DFQATT, CDR2 SNEGSKA (reference sequence). Here the CDR3 DNA reads TGCAGTGCGAGTGGGACTAGCGGGAACACCGGGGAGCTGTTTTTT. It specifies CSASGTSGNTGELFF.

The chain carries TRBV27 and TRBJ2-7; 10 positions agree with TRBD1. The trim removed 4 bases at V and 6 bases at J, leaving 6 bases unmatched. Germline V gives CDR1 MNHEY, CDR2 SMNVEV (reference sequence). CDR3 length: 14 amino acids. The CDR3 DNA sequence: TGTGCCAGCAGTTGGGACAGGGGAGGGTCCGAGCAGTACTTC. Translated, it gives CASSWDRGGSEQYF.

The rearrangement links TRBV5-1 to TRBJ2-3, with 11 bases that match TRBD2. The germline V gene encodes CDR1 SGHRS and CDR2 YFSETQ. J gave up 0 bases and V 4 bases, and 7 bases lay outside the gene matches. This CDR3 comprises 17 residues. CDR3 sequence reads: CASSTGTSGTSTDTQYF. The CDR3 DNA reads as TGCGCCAGCAGCACCGGGACTAGCGGAACTAGCACAGATACGCAGTATTTT.

J is TRBJ2-5 and V is TRBV13, with a weak D call TRBD1 (5 bases). Trimming took 1 base from V and 3 from J, leaving 12 bases between them. This CDR3 spans 15 amino acids. Germline values: CDR1 PRHDT, CDR2 FYEKMQ (reference sequence). The CDR3 spells CASSLEGRPKETQYF. The CDR3 DNA follows: TGTGCCAGCAGCTTAGAGGGGCGGCCGAAAGAGACCCAGTACTTC. The whole variable domain, remainder taken from reference TRBV13 and TRBJ2-5, is AAGVIQSPRHLIKEKRETATLKCYPIPRHDTVYWYQQGPGQDPQFLISFYEKMQSDKGSIPDRFSAQQFSDYHSELNMSSLELGDSALYFCASSLEGRPKETQYFGPGTRLLVL.

This chain links TRBV19 with TRBJ1-5; 7 bases map to TRBD1. The CDR3 sequence is 15 residues long. The J segment lost 2 bases and the V segment lost 4 bases, leaving 5 bases of the junction unmatched. Germline V lookup: CDR1 LNHDA, CDR2 SQIVND (reference sequence). CDR3 DNA sequence: TGTGCCAGTAGTACGACAGGGTTTGGCAATCAGCCCCAGCATTTT. As protein: CASSTTGFGNQPQHF.